This T cell receptor beta chain was identified in a study of control samples from healthy donors and cancer patients. The germline CDR1 and CDR2 sequences are MNHEY and SVGAGI. The CDR3 covers 14 residues. Between the trimmed V and J ends, which lost 0 bases and 4 bases, there was a span of 9 bases. This table comes from immunoSEQ multiplex PCR, and its TCRdb copy is limited to in-frame clones, with some not included. The data show roughly 130,000 clones, approximately 90% seen once. Input material: blood. V is TRBV6-5 and J is TRBJ1-1; D is ambiguous. This TCR derives from a man younger than 35 in good health. The CDR3 reads CASSYSSRSTEAFF. CDR3 bases: TGTGCCAGCAGTTACTCGTCCAGGTCCACTGAAGCTTTCTTT.